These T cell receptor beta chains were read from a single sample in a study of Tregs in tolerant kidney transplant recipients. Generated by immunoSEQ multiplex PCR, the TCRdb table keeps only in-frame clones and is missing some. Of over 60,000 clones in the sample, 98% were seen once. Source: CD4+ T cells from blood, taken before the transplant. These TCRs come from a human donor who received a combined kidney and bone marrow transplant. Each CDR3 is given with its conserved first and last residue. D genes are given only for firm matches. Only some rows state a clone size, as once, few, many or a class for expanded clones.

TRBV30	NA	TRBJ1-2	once	TGTGCCTGGAGTGTCTCCGTTGGCTACACCTTC	CAWSVSVGYTF
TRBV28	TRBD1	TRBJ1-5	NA	TGTGCCAGCAGTTTCGCTTACAGGGGGAAGCATCAGCCCCAGCATTTT	CASSFAYRGKHQPQHF
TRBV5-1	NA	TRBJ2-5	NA	TGCGCCAGCTCCCTCCTTTCGTACCAAGAGACCCAGTACTTC	CASSLLSYQETQYF
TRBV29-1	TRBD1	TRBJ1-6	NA	TGCAGCGTCGAAAAGGGACAGGGGGGGACCAACTCCTATAATTCACCCCTCCACTTT	CSVEKGQGGTNSYNSPLHF
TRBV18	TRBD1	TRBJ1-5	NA	TGTGCCAGCTCACCGGACAGGGGGATAGGAAATCAGCCCCAGCATTTT	CASSPDRGIGNQPQHF
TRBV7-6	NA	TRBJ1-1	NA	TGTGCCAGCAGCTTAAACCGGGTCCGGATTAACAAGGAGGTGAACACTGAAGCTTTCTTT	CASSLNRVRINKEVNTEAFF
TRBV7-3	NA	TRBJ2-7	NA	TGTGCCAGCAGCTTAAGAGCAACTCTCGAGCAGTACTTC	CASSLRATLEQYF
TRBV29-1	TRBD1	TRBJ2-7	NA	TGCCTGCGGGACAGGGGAACCGAGCAGTACTTC	CLRDRGTEQYF
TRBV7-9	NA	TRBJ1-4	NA	TGTGCCAGCAGCTTATTTGTTCTAGTAGGTGAAAAACTGTTTTTT	CASSLFVLVGEKLFF
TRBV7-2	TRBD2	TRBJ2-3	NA	TGTGCCAGCAGCTTAGTAGGGACTAGCGGTACTAGCACAGATACGCAGTATTTT	CASSLVGTSGTSTDTQYF
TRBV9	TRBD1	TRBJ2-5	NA	TGTGCCAGCAGCGTAGGGGAAACAGGGGTTCAAGAGACCCAGTACTTC	CASSVGETGVQETQYF
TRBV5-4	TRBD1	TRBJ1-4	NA	TGTGCCAGCAGCTTGGGACAGGGGCGTGAAAAACTGTTTTTT	CASSLGQGREKLFF
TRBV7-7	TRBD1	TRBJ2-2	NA	TGTGCCAGCAGCTCACAGGGGGTTGGGGAGCTGTTTTTT	CASSSQGVGELFF
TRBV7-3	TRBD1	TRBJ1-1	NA	TGTGCCAGCAGCTTAACGGTCCCAGGGGGGACTGAAGCTTTCTTT	CASSLTVPGGTEAFF
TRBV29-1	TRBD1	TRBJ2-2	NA	TGCAGCGTTGAAGATCTGGGGACAGGGCGAACCGGGGAGCTGTTTTTT	CSVEDLGTGRTGELFF
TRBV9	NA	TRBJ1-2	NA	TGTGCCAGCAGCCCTACCGCGGTGTCCTATGGCTACACCTTC	CASSPTAVSYGYTF
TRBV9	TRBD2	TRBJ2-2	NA	TGTGCCAGCAGCGTAGGACTAGCGGGGGCCAACACCGGGGAGCTGTTTTTT	CASSVGLAGANTGELFF
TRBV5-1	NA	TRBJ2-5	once	TGCGCCAGCAGCTTGGATGGGCGGGTGGAGACCCAGTACTTC	CASSLDGRVETQYF
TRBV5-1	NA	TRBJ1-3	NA	TGCGCCAGCAGCTCTAGTGGGTCCTCTGGAAACACCATATATTTT	CASSSSGSSGNTIYF
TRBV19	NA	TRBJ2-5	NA	TGTGCCAGTAGTATTCAGGGTCCCCAAGAGACCCAGTACTTC	CASSIQGPQETQYF
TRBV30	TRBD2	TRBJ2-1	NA	TGTGCCTGGAGTGTACGGCGGGAGGGCTGGGGTGAGCAGTTCTTC	CAWSVRREGWGEQFF
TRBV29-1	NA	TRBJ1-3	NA	TGCAGCGTTGATCAGGACTCTGGAAACACCATATATTTT	CSVDQDSGNTIYF
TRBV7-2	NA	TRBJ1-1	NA	TGTGCCAGCAGCTTAGCACCGGGTTCGAGCACTGAAGCTTTCTTT	CASSLAPGSSTEAFF
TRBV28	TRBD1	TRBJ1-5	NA	TGTGCCAGCAGGATAACAGGGGGCAGACAGCCCCAGCATTTT	CASRITGGRQPQHF
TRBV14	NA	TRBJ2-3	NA	TGTGCCAGCAGCCAATATAGCGGTACAGATACGCAGTATTTT	CASSQYSGTDTQYF
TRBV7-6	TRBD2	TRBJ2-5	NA	TGTGCCAGCAGCCTCCCCCGAGAGGGAGGGAAAGAGACCCAGTACTTC	CASSLPREGGKETQYF
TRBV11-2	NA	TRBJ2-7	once	TGTGCCAGCAGCTTAGCCCAAGGGGGAGTAAAGGAGCAGTACTTC	CASSLAQGGVKEQYF
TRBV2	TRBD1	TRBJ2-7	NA	TGTGCCAGCAGAAACCGCATTGACAGGGTACTCTACGAGCAGTACTTC	CASRNRIDRVLYEQYF
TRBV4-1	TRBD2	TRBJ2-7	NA	TGCGCCAGCAGCCAAATGGAACCGAGTTCGGGACTAAGCTACGAGCAGTACTTC	CASSQMEPSSGLSYEQYF
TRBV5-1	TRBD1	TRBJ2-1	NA	TGCGCCAGCAGCCATAATAATGGGGACAGAGCCTACAATGAGCAGTTCTTC	CASSHNNGDRAYNEQFF
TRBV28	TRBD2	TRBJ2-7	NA	TGTGCCAGCAGTTTAAGTCCGGGGGGTCGACCCTACGAGCAGTACTTC	CASSLSPGGRPYEQYF
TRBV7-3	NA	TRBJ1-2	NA	TGTGCCAGCAGCTTAACGACAGAGTCCTATGGCTACACCTTC	CASSLTTESYGYTF
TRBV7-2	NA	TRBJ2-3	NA	TGTGCCAGCAGCCCAGACAGGTACACAGATACGCAGTATTTT	CASSPDRYTDTQYF
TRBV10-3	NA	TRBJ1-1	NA	TGTGCCACAGGGGTTAACATGAACACTGAAGCTTTCTTT	CATGVNMNTEAFF
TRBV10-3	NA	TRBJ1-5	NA	TGTGCCACCCAGGGGTCGGATCAGCCCCAGCATTTT	CATQGSDQPQHF
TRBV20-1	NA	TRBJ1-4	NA	TGCTCCCTAGTGTACAGGGAAAAACTGTTTTTT	CSLVYREKLFF
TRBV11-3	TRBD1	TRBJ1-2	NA	TGTGCCAGCAGCGCAGACAGGGGATATGGCTACACCTTC	CASSADRGYGYTF